This T cell receptor (beta chain) was retrieved from a study of identical twins. General observations from the study: Twin-shared out-of-frame alpha sequences were enriched for low generation probability.

This clonotype was detected only a few times. Its target is not known. Each cDNA held unique molecular identifiers, and template switching gave it a universal primer site. MiXCR was run by TCRdb on the 5' RACE reads, yielding one entry per CDR3 protein. Altogether 450,000 to 650,000 distinct CDR3 sequences are present, roughly 15% being singletons, with the ten largest covering about 0.47%. The CDR3 totals 16 residues. Germline lookup yields CDR1 SNHLY and CDR2 FYNNEI. Trimming left V 6 bases short and J 0 bases short, with 14 bases between. These sequences were also reported in another study, on yellow fever vaccine responses in identical twins. That investigation notes: Twins' T cell vaccine responses reportedly looked partly convergent, partly personalized.

The clonotype comes from a woman under 30 in good health. The sample consisted of CD4+ T cells sorted from blood. The chain joins TRBV2 to TRBJ1-4; D perhaps matches TRBD1 (5 bases). CDR3 sequence: CASRNQGTATNEKLFF. The CDR3 region has the DNA TGTGCCAGCAGAAATCAGGGTACCGCAACTAATGAAAAACTGTTTTTT.